The clone carrying this TCR beta chain ranks as medium-sized. What it binds is not known. The data derive from a study of circulating CD8 cells and anti-PD-1 response in melanoma. General study results and limits: Clonotype sharing was highest between DPOS and TIGIT subsets.

From live CD3+CD8+TCRalphabeta+ cells, four PD-1 and/or TIGIT subsets were sorted. Using 15 ng of total RNA, TCR libraries were made with the QIAseq Immune Repertoire TCR panel. TCRdb reanalysed the reads using MiXCR and keeps one entry per CDR3 protein. The repertoire has fewer than 2,000 distinct CDR3 sequences, roughly 6% of them found once; the top ten carry approximately 3%. From germline, CDR1 is SQVTM and CDR2 ANQGSEA. The CDR3 covers 13 residues. The origin of this receptor is a human donor with melanoma. The V and J genes are TRBV29-1 and TRBJ2-7; D is possibly TRBD1 (7 bases). The material sequenced was CD8+ T cells from PBMCs, taken at baseline or after one month of anti-PD-1 therapy (not recorded which). CDR3 bases: TGCAGTGCCAGGGGGGAACGTAGCTACGAGCAGTACTTC. Protein sequence: CSARGERSYEQYF.